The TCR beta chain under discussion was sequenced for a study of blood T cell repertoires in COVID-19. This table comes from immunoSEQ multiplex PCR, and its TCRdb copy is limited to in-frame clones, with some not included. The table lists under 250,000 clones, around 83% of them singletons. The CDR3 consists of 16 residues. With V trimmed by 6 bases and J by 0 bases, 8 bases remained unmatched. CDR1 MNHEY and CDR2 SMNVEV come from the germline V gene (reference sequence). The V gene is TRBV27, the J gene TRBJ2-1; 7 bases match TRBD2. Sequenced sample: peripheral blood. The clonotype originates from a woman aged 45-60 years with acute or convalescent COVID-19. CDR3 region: CASSGWRESSYNEQFF. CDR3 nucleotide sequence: TGTGCCAGCAGCGGGTGGCGGGAGAGCTCCTACAATGAGCAGTTCTTC.